The rows below give T cell receptor beta chains drawn from one sample of a study of cytotoxic CD8 clonotypes in ibrutinib-treated CLL. Sequencing was performed with immunoSEQ multiplex PCR; in TCRdb, only in-frame clones are kept and a portion is missing. The sample holds around 92,000 clones, approximately 77% seen once. The input for sequencing was PBMCs, taken after 24 months of ibrutinib treatment. These receptor sequences come from a human donor with chronic lymphocytic leukemia. Each CDR3 is given with its conserved first and last residue. A D gene is named only where the DNA matches it firmly. Clone sizes are given selectively: once, few, many, or a class where the clone is expanded.

D gene,clone size,J gene,V gene,CDR3 DNA,CDR3 protein
.,.,TRBJ1-2,TRBV19,TGTGCCAGTAGTATTGTCCCAGGAGTTAACTATGGCTACACCTTC,CASSIVPGVNYGYTF
.,.,TRBJ2-1,TRBV2,TGTGCCACCTTTTTGAATGAGCAGTTCTTC,CATFLNEQFF
.,.,TRBJ2-5,TRBV2,TGTGCCAGCAGTCGCTCAGAAGAGACCCAGTACTTC,CASSRSEETQYF
TRBD2,.,TRBJ2-1,TRBV18,TGTGCCAGCTCACCACCGGGACTAGCGGGAGTCTTGGTTGAGCAGTTCTTC,CASSPPGLAGVLVEQFF
.,.,TRBJ1-1,TRBV9,TGTGCCAGCAGCGTAGGAGTGAGGGGAAGGAACACTGAAGCTTTCTTT,CASSVGVRGRNTEAFF
TRBD2,.,TRBJ2-5,TRBV6-1,TGTGCCAGCATATGGACTAGCGGGAAAGAGACCCAGTACTTC,CASIWTSGKETQYF
TRBD2,.,TRBJ2-7,TRBV5-1,TGCGCCAGCAGCTTGGGGCTAGCGGGCCCCTCCTACGAGCAGTACTTC,CASSLGLAGPSYEQYF
.,.,TRBJ1-5,TRBV28,TGTGCCAGCAGTTTCCTTAATATTGGGCAGCCCCAGCATTTT,CASSFLNIGQPQHF
.,.,TRBJ1-6,TRBV7-9,TGTGCCAGCAGCGACCTGGGAGGCCGGAATAATTCACCCCTCCACTTT,CASSDLGGRNNSPLHF
TRBD2,.,TRBJ2-3,TRBV28,TGTGCCAGCAGCCTACTAGCGGGGGCTGGAGATACGCAGTATTTT,CASSLLAGAGDTQYF
.,.,TRBJ2-7,TRBV23-1,TGCGCCAGCAGTCAATCGAGAGGCAGCCTGACCCCCTACGAGCAGTACTTC,CASSQSRGSLTPYEQYF
.,.,TRBJ2-5,TRBV25-1,TGTGCCAGCAGGGTAAAGGGGACCCAGTACTTC,CASRVKGTQYF
.,once,TRBJ2-7,TRBV9,TGTGCCAGCAGCGTATTGGGTTCCTCCTACGAGCAGTACTTC,CASSVLGSSYEQYF
.,.,TRBJ2-6,TRBV30,TGTGCCTGGACGCGCCCCCCGGGATCTGGGGCCAACGTCCTGACTTTC,CAWTRPPGSGANVLTF
.,few,TRBJ1-1,TRBV6-1,TGTGCCAGCATGCCGGGAGGATACACTGAAGCTTTCTTT,CASMPGGYTEAFF
.,few,TRBJ1-5,TRBV18,TGTGCCAGCTCACCATTCGAACAGGGCAATCAGCCCCAGCATTTT,CASSPFEQGNQPQHF
.,.,TRBJ1-6,TRBV6-6,TGTGCCAGCAGTTACCACAACTATAATTCACCCCTCCACTTT,CASSYHNYNSPLHF
.,.,TRBJ1-5,TRBV7-9,TGTGCCAGCAGCTTGGCAGGGGATCAGCCCCAGCATTTT,CASSLAGDQPQHF
.,.,TRBJ1-3,TRBV6-6,TGTGCCAGCAGTTACCGGCCCGCGGACACCATATATTTT,CASSYRPADTIYF
TRBD2,.,TRBJ2-2,TRBV27,TGTGCCAGCAGCCCCCAAACTAGCGGGAGGAACACCGGGGAGCTGTTTTTT,CASSPQTSGRNTGELFF
.,many,TRBJ1-1,TRBV19,TGTGCCAGTAGTATTCTCAGGGAGAAGGCTTTCTTT,CASSILREKAFF
.,.,TRBJ2-5,TRBV5-8,TGTGCCAGCAGCGGAGGACAGACACAAGAGACCCAGTACTTC,CASSGGQTQETQYF
TRBD1,.,TRBJ1-4,TRBV5-1,TGCGCCAGCAGCTCTGAGGGACAGGGTGACTTGTGGGCAACTAATGAAAAACTGTTTTTT,CASSSEGQGDLWATNEKLFF
.,.,TRBJ2-1,TRBV7-9,TGTGCCAGCAGCGAAAGCGGCGGCTCCTACAATGAGCAGTTCTTC,CASSESGGSYNEQFF
TRBD2,.,TRBJ2-1,TRBV6-4,TGTGCCAGCAGTGACAGGCGGGGGGGCCTCAATGAGCAGTTCTTC,CASSDRRGGLNEQFF
.,.,TRBJ2-2,TRBV6-5,TGTGCCAGCAGTTACTTTAACACCGGGGAGCTGTTTTTT,CASSYFNTGELFF
TRBD1,.,TRBJ1-1,TRBV27,TGTGCCAGCGGCAGACAGGGGACGAACACTGAAGCTTTCTTT,CASGRQGTNTEAFF
TRBD1,.,TRBJ1-2,TRBV7-8,TGTGCCAGCAGCCCCCTAGGGGGCGCGGGTGGCTACACCTTC,CASSPLGGAGGYTF
.,.,TRBJ1-4,TRBV7-9,TGTGCCAGCAGCTTAGTGTATGGGAGAAATGAAAAACTGTTTTTT,CASSLVYGRNEKLFF
TRBD2,once,TRBJ2-7,TRBV6-1,TGTGCCAGCAGGGCGGGAGAAGCCTACGAGCAGTACTTC,CASRAGEAYEQYF
.,.,TRBJ2-1,TRBV19,TGTGCCAGTAGTAATAGACAGGAAAACAATGAGCAGTTCTTC,CASSNRQENNEQFF
TRBD1,.,TRBJ1-2,TRBV4-1,TGCGCCAGCAGCCAACAAACGGACAGGGTTTCTGGCTACACCTTC,CASSQQTDRVSGYTF
.,.,TRBJ2-1,TRBV30,TGTGCCTGGAGTAATTTGGATGAGCAGTTCTTC,CAWSNLDEQFF
.,many,TRBJ1-2,TRBV2,TGTGCCAGCACCCCGGGGAGGGGTTCCTATGGCTACACCTTC,CASTPGRGSYGYTF
TRBD2,.,TRBJ2-3,TRBV7-6,TGTGCCAGCAGCCCGGCGGGGGGGTCTAGCACAGATACGCAGTATTTT,CASSPAGGSSTDTQYF
.,.,TRBJ2-5,TRBV7-8,TGTGCCAGCAGCTTAGCGCTCGCAGGTGGCCGCCAAGAGACCCAGTACTTC,CASSLALAGGRQETQYF
TRBD2,.,TRBJ2-3,TRBV5-1,TGCGCCAGCAGCTTGGAGGTCGGATTAGCGGGTCCTAGCACAGATACGCAGTATTTT,CASSLEVGLAGPSTDTQYF
.,.,TRBJ1-1,TRBV7-9,TGTGCCAGCAGCCCCATACTGTCCACTGAAGCTTTCTTT,CASSPILSTEAFF
.,once,TRBJ2-7,TRBV6-5,TGTGCCAGCAGTCCCCCCTCGGCTGGGAGGTACGAGCAGTACTTC,CASSPPSAGRYEQYF
.,.,TRBJ2-7,TRBV6-1,TGTGCCAGCAGTGAAGAATGGTCAAGCTGGCACGAGCAGTACTTC,CASSEEWSSWHEQYF
TRBD1,.,TRBJ2-7,TRBV27,TGTGCCAGCAGTTCCCTACAGGGGGCCTACGAGCAGTACTTC,CASSSLQGAYEQYF
TRBD1,few,TRBJ1-1,TRBV6-6,TGTGCCAGCAGTCGGACAGGGCGGAACACTGAAGCTTTCTTT,CASSRTGRNTEAFF